This note documents a single T cell receptor (beta chain) sequence. Its antigen is unknown. Per-base qualities were not stored, and no clone one base away is much larger. The sample originates from a study of cytomegalovirus exposure and HLA in healthy donors (dated by TCRdb to 2017 to 2019). General notes on the study: According to a later analysis, one platform produced both the approximately 110 validation repertoires and the 730 or so repertoires of the first cohort. To predict cytomegalovirus infection status, the study combined high-throughput TCR immunosequencing, statistical association of individual TCRs with disease status, and machine learning. The study was designed to test whether signatures of past pathogen exposure could be identified by cataloging public T cell receptors. Besides the first cohort of more than 650 subjects, a separate validation cohort made up of 90 to 150 different subjects was used. Broad study findings and their caveats: In both the original and validation cohorts, the classifier was reported to diagnose cytomegalovirus status with high specificity and sensitivity. In vitro tests confirmed that a few of the cytomegalovirus-associated TCR beta chains recognize cytomegalovirus antigens. A later analysis had no HLA typing for the validation cohort, so co-occurrence there was scored across all 130 or so repertoires. In a later analysis, TCRs clustered in the first cohort were found to also tend to co-occur in the roughly 130 validation repertoires, with about 93% of cluster scores above 0. The authors suggested that the approach could potentially be extended to other disease states and immunological phenotypes. Across donors, most TCR sequences were observed very rarely, whereas some public TCRs were present in many individuals. The study gave a list of some 150 TCR beta chains associated with cytomegalovirus.

The donors were included in the validation cohort of 120 subjects, a group kept apart from the roughly 700-subject first cohort. V gives up 1 base and J gives up 5 bases, and the segment between their germline ends measures 15 bases. The CDR3 covers 15 residues, taking in both the cysteine and the phenylalanine. Left in the record is the CDR3 DNA by itself, 45 bases read in frame from the first base. For CDR1 and CDR2, the germline V gene lists SGDLS and YYNGEE. The library relied on the immunoSEQ multiplex PCR assay. The paper's processing steps were these. A statistical classification framework was developed to diagnose cytomegalovirus status using the catalog of TCR beta chain sequences. Here the immuneACCESS table is served through TCRdb, limited to in-frame sequences with V and J called. Missing clones are a known gap in these copies; in checked studies unresolved V genes cover under half, and the rest lacks a known reason. Clone size and the V and J calls come from that table; the DNA yielded D and trimming. The sample table shows under 150,000 clones, and around 86% are seen once. Less than 9% of the sample is held by the ten biggest clonotypes.

Sequencing input: PBMCs. This sequence originates from a man between 18 and 35 years old in good health and CMV-seropositive. The sequence links TRBV9 to TRBJ2-5; no D gene can be assigned with confidence. DNA sequence: TGTGCCAGCAGCGTAAATTCAGATATGTGGGAGACCCAGTACTTC. This yields the protein CASSVNSDMWETQYF.